These T cell receptor beta chains were read from a single sample in a study of blood T cells in healthy people across ages. TCRdb re-analysed the 5' RACE reads in MiXCR, keeping a single row per CDR3 protein. Among fewer than 1.5 million distinct CDR3 sequences, 40% to 50% were seen once, and the ten largest hold 7% to 9.5%. Input material: blood. These receptors were taken from a woman aged 18-29 years in good health. Each CDR3 is given with its conserved first and last residue. The D gene is left open where the match is weak. Expanded clones get a size class; other rows say once, few or many, or leave the size out.

CDR3 | DNA | V | size | D | J | length
CASSYGQENDEQFF | TGTGCCAGCAGTTACGGACAGGAGAACGATGAGCAGTTCTTC | TRBV6-5 | - | TRBD1 | TRBJ2-1 | 14
CASSRTQGIGDGYTF | TGCGCCAGCAGTCGGACTCAGGGAATCGGAGATGGCTACACCTTC | TRBV4-1 | few | - | TRBJ1-2 | 15
CAISEWGTGSSGNTIYF | TGTGCCATCAGTGAGTGGGGTACAGGGAGCTCTGGAAACACCATATATTTT | TRBV10-3 | - | - | TRBJ1-3 | 17
CSARDSSGSTYEQYF | TGCAGTGCTAGAGATTCCAGCGGCTCAACCTACGAGCAGTACTTC | TRBV20-1 | - | - | TRBJ2-7 | 15
CASRPGTGGWGYTF | TGTGCCAGCAGGCCCGGGACAGGGGGCTGGGGCTACACCTTC | TRBV12-3/TRBV12-4 | few | TRBD1 | TRBJ1-2 | 14
CSASWERGGPDTQYF | TGCAGTGCGTCCTGGGAGCGGGGGGGCCCAGATACGCAGTATTTT | TRBV20-1 | few | TRBD2 | TRBJ2-3 | 15
CASSLRSSGGVPEQFF | TGTGCCAGCAGCTTAAGGTCTAGCGGGGGGGTTCCTGAGCAGTTCTTC | TRBV7-9 | - | TRBD2 | TRBJ2-1 | 16
CASSGPGTANSGNTIYF | TGTGCCAGCAGCGGCCCCGGGACAGCTAACTCTGGAAACACCATATATTTT | TRBV9 | - | TRBD1 | TRBJ1-3 | 17
CASSYAPGLACEQYF | TGTGCCAGCAGTTACGCACCGGGACTAGCGTGCGAGCAGTACTTC | TRBV6-2/TRBV6-3 | - | TRBD2 | TRBJ2-7 | 15
CASSFGLEGYTF | TGTGCCAGCAGCTTCGGATTAGAAGGCTACACCTTC | TRBV7-9 | - | - | TRBJ1-2 | 12
CSASGMVYEQYF | TGCAGTGCTAGTGGTATGGTATACGAGCAGTACTTC | TRBV20-1 | few | - | TRBJ2-7 | 12
CASSVRAGLTEAFF | TGTGCCAGCAGCGTGAGAGCCGGGCTCACTGAAGCTTTCTTT | TRBV5-5 | - | - | TRBJ1-1 | 14
CSARDLAGASTDTQYF | TGCAGTGCTAGAGATCTTGCGGGGGCCTCCACAGATACGCAGTATTTT | TRBV20-1 | few | - | TRBJ2-3 | 16
CAISEGKANYGYTF | TGTGCCATCAGTGAAGGGAAAGCTAACTATGGCTACACCTTC | TRBV10-3 | - | - | TRBJ1-2 | 14
CASSAIGTGINNEQFF | TGCGCCAGCAGCGCCATAGGGACAGGAATTAACAATGAGCAGTTCTTC | TRBV5-1 | few | TRBD1 | TRBJ2-1 | 16
CVSSPGTEGLNEQFF | TGTGTCAGCAGCCCCGGGACCGAGGGTCTCAATGAGCAGTTCTTC | TRBV11-3 | - | - | TRBJ2-1 | 15
CSVQGANQPQHF | TGCAGCGTTCAGGGGGCGAATCAGCCCCAGCATTTT | TRBV29-1 | - | TRBD1 | TRBJ1-5 | 12
CASSVDTQEEQYF | TGTGCCAGCAGCGTAGATACCCAAGAGGAGCAGTACTTC | TRBV11-2 | - | - | TRBJ2-7 | 13
CASSVAGGLLYEQYF | TGTGCCAGCAGCGTAGCGGGGGGACTCCTCTACGAGCAGTACTTC | TRBV9 | - | TRBD2 | TRBJ2-7 | 15
CSVRDNKETQYF | TGCAGCGTCCGGGACAATAAAGAGACCCAGTACTTC | TRBV29-1 | - | - | TRBJ2-5 | 12
CASSRTGQINTEAFF | TGTGCCAGCAGTCGAACGGGACAGATTAACACTGAAGCTTTCTTT | TRBV12-3/TRBV12-4 | - | TRBD1 | TRBJ1-1 | 15
CASSIQRTARGYYNEQFF | TGTGCCAGCAGTATCCAACGGACTGCTAGGGGTTACTACAATGAGCAGTTCTTC | TRBV2 | - | - | TRBJ2-1 | 18
CSAPQRDRPGTQYF | TGCAGTGCTCCACAACGGGACCGTCCAGGGACCCAGTACTTC | TRBV20-1 | - | - | TRBJ2-5 | 14
CSARGPPYGTQYF | TGCAGTGCTAGAGGTCCGCCCTATGGGACCCAGTACTTC | TRBV20-1 | few | - | TRBJ2-5 | 13
CASSPGATETQYF | TGTGCCAGCAGCCCCGGGGCTACGGAGACCCAGTACTTC | TRBV11-1 | - | - | TRBJ2-5 | 13
CASMATPAGSEQFF | TGTGCCAGCATGGCGACTCCCGCGGGAAGTGAGCAGTTCTTC | TRBV12-3/TRBV12-4 | few | - | TRBJ2-1 | 14
CASSSGVGTRGYTF | TGTGCCAGCAGCTCAGGGGTGGGTACGCGGGGCTACACCTTC | TRBV25-1 | - | - | TRBJ1-2 | 14
CSAPSRGSNTGELFF | TGCAGTGCCCCGTCCCGCGGGTCGAACACCGGGGAGCTGTTTTTT | TRBV20-1 | few | - | TRBJ2-2 | 15
CASRRQTNEKLFF | TGTGCCAGCAGGAGGCAAACTAATGAAAAACTGTTTTTT | TRBV11-1 | few | - | TRBJ1-4 | 13
CASSLRTAGSTDTQYF | TGTGCCAGCAGCTTGAGGACAGCGGGAAGCACAGATACGCAGTATTTT | TRBV5-4 | few | - | TRBJ2-3 | 16
CASSFGFGETQYF | TGTGCCAGCAGCTTTGGGTTTGGGGAGACCCAGTACTTC | TRBV7-2 | few | - | TRBJ2-5 | 13
CASSLDGPPADYGYTF | TGTGCCAGCTCCCTTGACGGGCCTCCGGCGGACTATGGCTACACCTTC | TRBV18 | few | - | TRBJ1-2 | 16
CASSRTSGRGDEQYF | TGTGCCAGCAGCCGGACTAGCGGGCGAGGCGACGAGCAGTACTTC | TRBV28 | - | TRBD2 | TRBJ2-7 | 15
CASRPNLAVNTEAFF | TGTGCCAGCAGGCCCAATCTCGCAGTGAACACTGAAGCTTTCTTT | TRBV27 | - | - | TRBJ1-1 | 15
CSAGAWDNTEAFF | TGCAGCGCTGGGGCATGGGATAACACTGAAGCTTTCTTT | TRBV29-1 | - | - | TRBJ1-1 | 13
CSVEDDTFTTF | TGCAGCGTTGAAGATGACACTTTCACCACCTTC | TRBV29-1 | few | - | TRBJ1-2 | 11
CATKRGIDEQYF | TGTGCCACAAAAAGGGGCATCGACGAGCAGTACTTC | TRBV6-5 | few | - | TRBJ2-7 | 12
CASSLASSAYEQYF | TGCGCCAGCAGCTTGGCATCTAGCGCCTACGAGCAGTACTTC | TRBV5-1 | - | - | TRBJ2-7 | 14
CASKAGAVRETQYF | TGTGCCAGCAAGGCAGGGGCCGTGCGAGAGACCCAGTACTTC | TRBV2 | - | - | TRBJ2-5 | 14
CSAPPGNNSPLHF | TGCAGTGCTCCCCCCGGAAATAATTCACCCCTCCACTTT | TRBV20-1 | - | - | TRBJ1-6 | 13
CSVVQGARNEQFF | TGCAGCGTTGTACAGGGGGCGCGCAATGAGCAGTTCTTC | TRBV29-1 | - | TRBD1 | TRBJ2-1 | 13
CSARDAGTAVDKQYF | TGCAGTGCTAGAGATGCAGGGACAGCAGTAGATAAGCAGTATTTT | TRBV20-1 | - | TRBD1 | TRBJ2-3 | 15
CASSQENQEKLFF | TGTGCCAGCAGCCAAGAAAACCAGGAAAAACTGTTTTTT | TRBV3-1 | - | - | TRBJ1-4 | 13
CASLPGTSSYNEQYF | TGCGCCAGCTTACCGGGAACGAGCTCCTACAATGAGCAGTACTTC | TRBV5-1 | - | - | TRBJ2-4 | 15
CAWSFSRGEQFF | TGTGCCTGGAGCTTTAGCCGTGGCGAGCAGTTCTTC | TRBV30 | few | - | TRBJ2-1 | 12
CASREWSSDNSPLHF | TGTGCCAGCAGGGAGTGGTCCAGCGATAATTCACCCCTCCACTTT | TRBV6-1 | few | - | TRBJ1-6 | 15
CASSYRGLAGDNEQFF | TGTGCCAGCAGTTACAGGGGACTAGCGGGAGACAATGAGCAGTTCTTC | TRBV6-5 | - | TRBD2 | TRBJ2-1 | 16
CSVRAGDYQETQYF | TGCAGCGTTAGGGCAGGGGATTACCAAGAGACCCAGTACTTC | TRBV29-1 | many | - | TRBJ2-5 | 14
CASPPPGGVANEQYF | TGTGCCAGCCCCCCGCCGGGAGGTGTGGCTAATGAGCAGTACTTC | TRBV28 | once | TRBD2 | TRBJ2-5 | 15
CASTDTQGIWGNTEAFF | TGCGCCAGCACCGATACTCAGGGGATTTGGGGGAACACTGAAGCTTTCTTT | TRBV10-2 | - | - | TRBJ1-1 | 17
CASSTPGQGFDQPQHF | TGTGCCAGCAGCACTCCGGGACAGGGGTTCGATCAGCCCCAGCATTTT | TRBV9 | - | TRBD1 | TRBJ1-5 | 16
CPGGLNTEAFF | TGCCCCGGGGGGCTGAACACTGAAGCTTTCTTT | TRBV2 | - | - | TRBJ1-1 | 11
CASNPGVNTEAFF | TGCGCCAGCAACCCAGGGGTCAACACTGAAGCTTTCTTT | TRBV4-1 | few | - | TRBJ1-1 | 13
CASSQDPLAGEQFF | TGCGCCAGCAGCCAAGATCCCCTAGCGGGTGAGCAGTTCTTC | TRBV4-1 | few | TRBD2 | TRBJ2-1 | 14
CSARLVGGTETQYF | TGCAGTGCTAGACTAGTTGGGGGCACGGAGACCCAGTACTTC | TRBV20-1 | few | - | TRBJ2-5 | 14
CASTQSGVDFTDTQYF | TGTGCCAGCACCCAAAGCGGGGTCGACTTCACAGATACGCAGTATTTT | TRBV6-2/TRBV6-3 | - | TRBD2 | TRBJ2-3 | 16
CSARDQEGASYEQYF | TGCAGTGCTAGAGATCAAGAGGGGGCCTCCTACGAGCAGTACTTC | TRBV20-1 | - | TRBD1 | TRBJ2-7 | 15
CAIRDRDGNQPQHF | TGTGCCATCAGGGACAGGGATGGCAATCAGCCCCAGCATTTT | TRBV10-3 | - | TRBD1 | TRBJ1-5 | 14
CSAKSGQGATEAFF | TGCAGCGCCAAGTCGGGACAGGGGGCAACTGAAGCTTTCTTT | TRBV29-1 | - | TRBD1 | TRBJ1-1 | 14
CAITGRMLDTEAFF | TGTGCCATCACTGGCAGGATGTTGGACACTGAAGCTTTCTTT | TRBV10-3 | - | - | TRBJ1-1 | 14